These 20 T cell receptor beta chains share one sample of origin, sequenced in a study of post-analysis software for immune sequencing data. TCR beta cDNA libraries had unique molecular identifiers. MiXCR was run by TCRdb on the PCR reads, yielding one entry per CDR3 protein. The table shows hundreds of thousands of distinct CDR3 sequences, with roughly 30% occurring only once. Study-wide results and limits: With TRBV5-6, TRBV5-1 and TRBV20-1 included, about five TRBV segments were more frequent in patients than in controls.

These receptors have no identified antigens. The sequenced sample was blood. These receptors originate from a girl between 5 and 17 years old with multiple sclerosis.

This clonotype was seen a handful of times. This CDR3 reads CASSQDRGFDTEAFF. DNA of the CDR3: TGCGCCAGCAGCCAAGATAGAGGGTTTGACACTGAAGCTTTCTTT. The rearrangement joins TRBV4-1 to TRBJ1-1; no clear D. The CDR3 is 15 residues long. In germline, CDR1 is MGHRA, CDR2 YSYEKL. Trimming left V 0 bases short and J 3 bases short, with 11 bases between.

The chain recombines TRBV14 with TRBJ2-1; D gene unclear. In germline, CDR1 is SGHDN, CDR2 FVKESK. This CDR3 has 15 residues. V was clipped by 1 base and J by 9 bases, with 16 bases between them. The CDR3 region is CASSQASSRLGEQFF. The CDR3, as DNA: TGTGCCAGCAGCCAAGCGTCCAGCCGATTAGGTGAGCAGTTCTTC.

This clonotype was counted many times. The chain is built from TRBV3-1 and TRBJ2-3; possibly TRBD1 or TRBD2 for D (5 bases each). CDR1 LGHDT and CDR2 YNNKEL come from the germline V gene (reference sequence). V lost 1 base and J 1 base, leaving 6 bases between the germline ends. The length of the CDR3 is 14 residues. The CDR3 nucleotides are TGTGCCAGCAGCCAAGGAGGGGGCACAGATACGCAGTATTTT. Its protein is CASSQGGGTDTQYF.

This clonotype was counted between two and nine times. The chain recombines TRBV15 with TRBJ2-4; D is possibly TRBD1 (5 bases). CDR3 length: 15 residues. V was trimmed by 2 bases and J by 2 bases, leaving 10 bases between them. The germline V gene has CDR1 LNHNV and CDR2 YYDKDF (reference sequence). The CDR3 region is CATSRTQGPKNIQYF. The CDR3 coding sequence is TGTGCCACCAGCAGAACCCAGGGCCCCAAAAACATTCAGTACTTC.

In this sample, this clonotype turned up a few times. CDR3 sequence reads: CSARDRRELYNEQFF. CDR3 nucleotide sequence: TGCAGTGCTAGAGATCGGCGGGAGCTCTACAATGAGCAGTTCTTC. V is TRBV20-1 and J is TRBJ2-1, with 7 positions matching TRBD2. Per germline, CDR1 DFQATT and CDR2 SNEGSKA (reference sequence). V trimming: 0 bases; J trimming: 3 bases; junction bases outside the gene matches: 5. This CDR3 is 15 amino acids long.

The chain is built from TRBV14 and TRBJ2-7; D may be TRBD1 or TRBD2 (5 bases each). This CDR3 is built from 15 residues. Germline CDR1 and CDR2: SGHDN and FVKESK. Trimming removed 5 bases from V and 3 bases from J, with 17 bases in between. The CDR3 sequence is CASSERGSLLYEQYF. The DNA of the CDR3 is TGTGCCAGCAGCGAACGGGGCTCCCTCCTCTACGAGCAGTACTTC.

This clonotype was observed a handful of times. The rearrangement links TRBV7-2 to TRBJ2-7, with unresolved D. CDR1 and CDR2 (germline): SGHTA, FQGNSA. The CDR3 is made up of 11 amino acids. Trimming pared 5 bases from V and 9 bases from J, leaving 11 bases between. CDR3 nucleotide sequence: TGTGCCAGCAGCCCGAATTTCGTGCAGTACTTC. Protein: CASSPNFVQYF.

To note about this clonotype: A much larger clone lies a single base off, so this may be a read error. The V gene is TRBV6-4, the J gene TRBJ2-3; maybe TRBD1 (5 bases). This CDR3 comprises 13 residues. The germline gives CDR1 MRHNA, CDR2 SNTAGT. With 3 bases removed from V and 1 base from J, the gap between germline ends came to 5 bases. CDR3 residues: CASSEGGTDTQYF. The CDR3, as DNA: TGTGCCAGCAGTGAAGGGGGCACAGATACGCAGTATTTT.

This clonotype appeared many times. The chain recombines TRBV2 with TRBJ2-7; D gene ambiguous. The germline V and J ends were trimmed by 4 bases and 2 bases, with 6 bases remaining between them. The CDR3 consists of 12 residues. The germline V gene has CDR1 SNHLY and CDR2 FYNNEI. The CDR3 is CASSVGPYEQYF. The CDR3 DNA sequence: TGTGCCAGCAGTGTTGGGCCCTACGAGCAGTACTTC.

The J gene is TRBJ2-7, the V gene TRBV18; 8 positions match TRBD1. The J call is doubtful: the DNA matches TRBJ2-5 better. Germline loops: CDR1 KGHSH, CDR2 LQKENI. The CDR3 contains 15 residues. DNA of the CDR3: TGTGCCAGCTCCAGCGGGCAACGGGACAGGTCGACCCAGTACTTC. It yields the protein CASSSGQRDRSTQYF.

This clonotype showed up just once. The J gene is TRBJ1-5, the V gene TRBV20-1; no clear D gene. The CDR3 is made up of 14 amino acids. From germline, CDR1 is DFQATT and CDR2 SNEGSKA (reference sequence). V lost 1 base, J lost 5 bases, and 12 bases lay in between. In nucleotides, the CDR3 is TGCAGTGCTAGAGGGGATTCAGTGCATCAGCCCCAGCATTTT. It encodes CSARGDSVHQPQHF.

The V call is TRBV2, the J call TRBJ2-1; D is unresolved. This CDR3 has 13 amino acids. Germline values: CDR1 SNHLY, CDR2 FYNNEI. Deletions cut 1 base from V and 9 bases from J, with 10 bases between. CDR3 region: CASSEDISGEQFF. CDR3 DNA sequence: TGTGCCAGCAGTGAAGATATATCCGGTGAGCAGTTCTTC.

This clonotype has just one count. An end of the junction does not agree with germline; a read error may underlie this. This chain connects TRBV10-3 to TRBJ1-1; TRBD1 might be the D (5 bases). The length of the CDR3 is 13 residues. Germline assignment: CDR1 ENHRY and CDR2 SYGVKD. The DNA for the CDR3 is TGTGCCATCAGTGAATCGCAGGGATCTGAAGCTCTCTTT. Translating it yields CAISESQGSEALF.

This clonotype appeared a few times. This chain uses TRBV5-6 with TRBJ2-7; 12 bases match TRBD1. This CDR3 has 17 amino acids. With 3 bases clipped from V and 7 bases from J, the junction kept 14 bases outside the gene matches. The germline gives CDR1 SGHDT, CDR2 YYEEEE. The DNA of the CDR3 is TGTGCCAGCAGCTCGAAACTTACCGGGACAGGGGGCTGGGAGCAGTACTTC. Translated: CASSSKLTGTGGWEQYF.

V and J are TRBV7-2 and TRBJ2-1, with D perhaps matching TRBD1 (5 bases). V gave up 1 base and J gave up 6 bases, with 16 bases separating them. The CDR3 covers 16 residues. Germline values: CDR1 SGHTA, CDR2 FQGNSA. The chain's CDR3 is CASSLVPVTAGNEQFF. The CDR3 nucleotides read TGTGCCAGCAGCTTAGTGCCCGTGACAGCTGGCAATGAGCAGTTCTTC.

This clonotype was picked up many times. This rearrangement joins TRBV29-1 to TRBJ2-1; D perhaps matches TRBD2 (5 bases). The CDR3 covers 12 residues. Trimming removed 4 bases from V and 10 bases from J, with 14 bases in between. The V gene's germline CDR1 is SQVTM and CDR2 ANQGSEA. The CDR3 is CSVGAQRGEQFF. CDR3 DNA: TGCAGCGTTGGAGCGCAAAGAGGGGAGCAGTTCTTC.

This clonotype was picked up many times. The rearrangement joins TRBV29-1 to TRBJ2-7, with D tentatively TRBD2 (5 bases). Germline V CDR1 and CDR2: SQVTM, ANQGSEA. The V and J ends lost 6 bases and 3 bases respectively, with 15 bases between them. The CDR3 is 13 amino acids. The CDR3 reads CSVRGGRFYEQYF. CDR3 in DNA: TGCAGCGTCCGCGGAGGACGGTTCTACGAGCAGTACTTC.

The chain uses TRBV12-3 or TRBV12-4 and TRBJ1-2; 9 nucleotides align to TRBD1. The length of the CDR3 is 13 residues. The trim removed 5 bases at V and 8 bases at J, leaving 6 bases unmatched. CDR3 residues: CASSRTGDRGYTF. The CDR3 nucleotides are TGTGCCAGCAGTCGGACAGGGGATCGCGGCTACACCTTC.

This clonotype was found many times. This chain joins TRBV3-1 and TRBJ1-1; the D is unclear. Trimming pared 1 base from V and 5 bases from J, leaving 8 bases between. CDR3 length equals 13 residues. Germline V gene lookup returns CDR1 LGHDT and CDR2 YNNKEL (reference sequence). The CDR3 region is CASSQVRGTEAFF. CDR3 nucleotide sequence: TGTGCCAGCAGCCAAGTCAGAGGGACTGAAGCTTTCTTT. Looking up the rest from reference TRBV3-1 and TRBJ1-1 gives the full variable domain: DTAVSQTPKYLVTQMGNDKSIKCEQNLGHDTMYWYKQDSKKFLKIMFSYNNKELIINETVPNRFSPKSPDKAHLNLHINSLELGDSAVYFCASSQVRGTEAFFGQGTRLTVV.

The chain recombines TRBV5-1 with TRBJ2-2; the D is unclear. Germline V lookup: CDR1 SGHRS, CDR2 YFSETQ. The CDR3 spans 15 residues. Trimming pared 3 bases from V and 2 bases from J, leaving 11 bases between. Here the CDR3 reads CASSSQTRNTGELFF. CDR3 bases: TGCGCCAGCAGCTCCCAGACAAGAAACACCGGGGAGCTGTTTTTT.